The source of this TCR beta chain is a study of regulatory T cells in long-lasting Graves disease. Looking at the study overall: Antithyroid drug exposure in newly diagnosed Graves' patients had lasted under 3 months.

This clonotype was found many times. Its antigen is not identified. Study results and caveats: Patients with persistent Graves' had lower TCR diversity than newly diagnosed patients.

The authors built TCR beta libraries using iRepertoire HTBI primers and Arm-PCR of CDR3 regions. TCRdb itself ran the multiplex PCR reads through MiXCR, one entry per CDR3 protein. The data contain roughly 500,000 distinct CDR3 sequences, roughly 13% of them singletons. The time point: newly diagnosed GD, antithyroid drugs for less than 3 months. The TCR library was made from RNA extracted from PBMCs. Patients met American Thyroid Association criteria for Graves' disease. These data were likewise used in another study, on T cells in Graves' hyperthyroidism and ophthalmopathy.

The material was peripheral blood mononuclear cells (PBMCs), obtained at new diagnosis, from a patient treated with antithyroid drugs. The TCR comes from a young man with Graves disease.

The CDR3 DNA sequence: TGTGCCACCAGTGATTATTCAATTTGGGGGACAAGGGCGCATGAGCAGTTCTTC. It is translated as CATSDYSIWGTRAHEQFF. The chain combines TRBV24-1 with TRBJ2-1, with D possibly being TRBD1 (6 bases). CDR1 and CDR2 from the germline V gene are KGHDR and SFDVKD. Trimming took off 2 bases at V and 8 bases at J, with 24 bases between the two ends. This CDR3 spans 18 amino acids.